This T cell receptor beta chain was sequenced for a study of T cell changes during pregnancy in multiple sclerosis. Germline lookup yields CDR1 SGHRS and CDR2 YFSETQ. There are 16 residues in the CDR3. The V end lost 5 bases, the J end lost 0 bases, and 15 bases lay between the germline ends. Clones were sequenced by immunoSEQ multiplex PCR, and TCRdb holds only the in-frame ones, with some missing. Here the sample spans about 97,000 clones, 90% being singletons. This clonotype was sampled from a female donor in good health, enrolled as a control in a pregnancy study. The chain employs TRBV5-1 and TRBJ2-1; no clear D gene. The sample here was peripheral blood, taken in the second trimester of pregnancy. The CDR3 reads CASSPRSPSSYNEQFF. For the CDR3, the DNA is TGCGCCAGCAGTCCCCGATCCCCGAGCTCCTACAATGAGCAGTTCTTC.